The present T cell receptor (beta chain) was sequenced within a study of T cells after yellow fever vaccination. Study-wide background: Low-cell-number fractions were prepared with SMART-Seq v4 Ultra Low Input. Study results and limitations: Most primary-vaccination clones recurred post-booster (around 95% CD4, just over 85% CD8). Overall, a small share of clonotypes was seen in both CD4 and CD8 compartments.

V lost 5 bases to trimming and J lost 0 bases, with 17 bases between them. CDR1 is SEHNR, CDR2 FQNEAQ, per germline (reference sequence). The length of the CDR3 is 17 residues. On this clonotype itself: Its antigen is currently unknown.

TCRdb independently ran MiXCR on the 5' RACE reads; one entry per CDR3 protein. The data contain 200,000 to 300,000 distinct CDR3 sequences, 10% to 15% of them singletons. The chain combines TRBV7-9 with TRBJ2-4; weak D call: TRBD2 (6 bases). Sample: CD4+ T cells sorted from PBMCs, taken 45 days after the yellow fever booster vaccination. This clonotype was sampled from a man aged 30-40 years who received the YFV17D yellow fever vaccine. The CDR3 coding sequence is TGTGCCAGCAGCCCTACGACCCCCGGGGGAGCCAAAAACATTCAGTACTTC. It encodes CASSPTTPGGAKNIQYF.